This paragraph reports one T cell receptor beta chain. The antigen is not known. The sample is drawn from a study of T cell responses to AZD1222 COVID-19 vaccine. The CDR3 has 15 residues. Germline V CDR1 and CDR2: MNHEY, SMNVEV (reference sequence). V was cut by 5 bases and J by 0 bases, with 11 bases left in between. Study results and limitations: The CD4 TCRs associated with vaccination extended across spike and predominated at 160-218 and 743-854.

The assay was immunoSEQ multiplex PCR, and TCRdb's table has in-frame clones only and misses some. The table records some 79,000 clones, 80% to 90% of them present only once. The receptor's source is an adult who received the AZD1222 COVID-19 vaccine. V usage is TRBV27 and J usage is TRBJ2-1; D remains unclear. The sample in question was peripheral blood, obtained 28 days after the second AZD1222 dose. CDR3 loop: CASSPTSSSYNEQFF. CDR3 DNA sequence: TGTGCCAGCAGTCCTACCTCTAGCTCCTACAATGAGCAGTTCTTC.